This T cell receptor beta chain stems from a study of T cell changes during pregnancy in multiple sclerosis. Here immunoSEQ multiplex PCR was the method, and the copy in TCRdb shows in-frame clones only, minus some. The table includes more than 40,000 clones, roughly 90% detected once. V lost 0 bases, J lost 6 bases, and 4 bases stayed unmatched. The CDR3 totals 15 residues. CDR1 is SGHRS and CDR2 is YFSETQ in the germline V gene. This receptor was obtained from a female donor with multiple sclerosis, enrolled in a pregnancy study. The material was CD8+ T cells from peripheral blood mononuclear cells, obtained in the third trimester of pregnancy. The V gene is TRBV5-1, the J gene TRBJ2-4, with TRBD2 identical over 9 bases. CDR3 sequence reads: CASSLEAGGINIQYF. The CDR3 DNA is TGCGCCAGCAGCTTGGAGGCGGGAGGGATAAACATTCAGTACTTC.